This is a list of T cell receptor beta chains from one sample in a study of blood T cell repertoires in COVID-19. The data were produced by immunoSEQ multiplex PCR, yet TCRdb's version contains in-frame clones alone and is incomplete. The sample carries tens of thousands of clones, nearly 85% recorded once. Sequencing was carried out using peripheral blood. These receptor sequences come from an elderly woman with acute or convalescent COVID-19. Both conserved end residues are part of each CDR3. Each record gives: J gene, D gene, clone size, V gene, CDR3 DNA, CDR3 protein. A D gene is named only where the DNA matches it firmly. For some rows the clone size is stated as once, few or many, or as a class when expanded; others skip it.

>TRBJ1-2|TRBD1|few|TRBV18
TGTGCCAGCTCATCCGGGACAGGGCGGTGGTATGGCTACACCTTC
CASSSGTGRWYGYTF
>TRBJ1-6|NA|few|TRBV6-1
TGTGCCAGCAGTGAATGGGACTACAATTCACCCCTCCACTTT
CASSEWDYNSPLHF
>TRBJ1-5|NA|NA|TRBV28
TGTGCCAGCAGTTTCGTTGTTAGCACGTATAGCAATCAGCCCCAGCATTTT
CASSFVVSTYSNQPQHF
>TRBJ1-4|NA|NA|TRBV30
TGTGCCTGGAGTCGGAATGAAAAACTGTTTTTT
CAWSRNEKLFF
>TRBJ1-4|NA|NA|TRBV27
TGTGCCAGCAGTTTATTAGGGAGTGAAAAACTGTTTTTT
CASSLLGSEKLFF
>TRBJ1-1|NA|NA|TRBV6-5
TGTGCCAGCAGTTTGGGACAACCGAACACTGAAGCTTTCTTT
CASSLGQPNTEAFF
>TRBJ2-6|NA|NA|TRBV7-9
TGTGCCAGCAGCTTTGGGGACTCCTCTGGGGCCAACGTCCTGACTTTC
CASSFGDSSGANVLTF
>TRBJ2-1|TRBD2|NA|TRBV7-2
TGTGCCAGCAGCTTAGAGAGCGGGGCCTACAATGAGCAGTTCTTC
CASSLESGAYNEQFF
>TRBJ2-4|TRBD1|NA|TRBV20-1
TGCAGTGCTAGTGGACAGGGTATTGAAGCCAAAAACATTCAGTACTTC
CSASGQGIEAKNIQYF
>TRBJ1-4|TRBD1|few|TRBV5-1
TGCGCCAGCAGCGCCGGACAGGGGGGTGAAAAACTGTTTTTT
CASSAGQGGEKLFF
>TRBJ2-3|TRBD2|NA|TRBV11-2
TGTGCCAGCAGTCTAGCGGGGACAGATACGCAGTATTTT
CASSLAGTDTQYF
>TRBJ2-2|TRBD2|NA|TRBV6-5
TGTGCCACCACGGGCGGGAGGACCTTCACCGGGGAGCTGTTTTTT
CATTGGRTFTGELFF
>TRBJ2-1|TRBD2|NA|TRBV6-5
TGTGCCAGCAGTTTAGGACTAGCGGGAGGGGATGAGCAGTTCTTC
CASSLGLAGGDEQFF
>TRBJ1-2|NA|few|TRBV7-2
TGTGCCAGCAGCTTAGGTGGGGGCTCCCTGCTTGGCTATGGCTACACCTTC
CASSLGGGSLLGYGYTF
>TRBJ2-5|NA|few|TRBV7-9
TGTGCCAGCAGCTTCAGGTCCGGGGTTCAGGAGACCCAGTACTTC
CASSFRSGVQETQYF
>TRBJ2-7|TRBD2|NA|TRBV10-3
TGTGCCATCAGTTCTATCCCCGGGACTAGCGGGACACAGTTC
CAISSIPGTSGTQF
>TRBJ1-6|TRBD1|NA|TRBV18
TGTGCCAGCTCACAAGGACAGGGGGCGGTTAATTCACCCCTCCACTTT
CASSQGQGAVNSPLHF
>TRBJ2-3|TRBD1|NA|TRBV11-2
TGTGCCAGCAGCGCGGGACAGGGGGCTCACACAGATACGCAGTATTTT
CASSAGQGAHTDTQYF
>TRBJ2-7|NA|NA|TRBV6-5
TGTGCCAGCAGTTATAGTCCAGCGGCGCCCTACGAGCAGTACTTC
CASSYSPAAPYEQYF
>TRBJ2-3|NA|NA|TRBV5-1
TGCGCCAGCAGCTTAACAGGCACAGATACGCAGTATTTT
CASSLTGTDTQYF
>TRBJ2-7|NA|NA|TRBV5-4
TGTGCCAGCAGCGCTGGAGGAAGGGAGCAGTACTTC
CASSAGGREQYF
>TRBJ1-3|NA|NA|TRBV7-9
TGTGCCAGCAGCTTAGGAGTGACTGGAAACACCATATATTTT
CASSLGVTGNTIYF
>TRBJ2-3|NA|NA|TRBV24-1
TGTGCCACTCCTCCCCGGGGTAGAGACACAGATACGCAGTATTTT
CATPPRGRDTDTQYF
>TRBJ1-4|NA|few|TRBV7-7
TGTGCTAGCAGCTCGGAGCCTCGAGAAAAACTGTTTTTT
CASSSEPREKLFF
>TRBJ2-5|NA|NA|TRBV4-3
TGCGCCAGCAGCCAAGGAGGGCCTCGGGAGACCCAGTACTTC
CASSQGGPRETQYF
>TRBJ2-3|NA|NA|TRBV12-3/TRBV12-4
TGTGCCAGCAGTCTGACCACAGCAGATACGCAGTATTTT
CASSLTTADTQYF
>TRBJ2-5|NA|NA|TRBV7-9
TGTGCCAGCAGCTTAAATGGGGCTCAGGAGACCCAGTACTTC
CASSLNGAQETQYF
>TRBJ2-7|NA|NA|TRBV24-1
TGTGCCACCAGTGATACCGGGGGCTCCTACGAGCAGTACTTC
CATSDTGGSYEQYF
>TRBJ1-3|NA|once|TRBV6-5
TGTGCCAGCAGCCCCTCAGAGGGGGCTGGAAACACCATATATTTT
CASSPSEGAGNTIYF